This T cell receptor beta chain was identified in a study of Graves' ophthalmopathy and Graves' hyperthyroidism. Looking at the study overall: Pretreatment peripheral blood was obtained at initial diagnosis.

Investigators amplified TCR beta CDR3 regions from RNA transcripts. RT-PCR with HTBI primers came first, then second-round multiplex PCR. TCRdb reprocessed the multiplex PCR reads with MiXCR, giving one entry per CDR3 protein. The table has roughly 610,000 distinct CDR3 sequences, 20% to 25% seen once. Trimming took 8 bases from V and 10 from J; bases not matched to a gene: 7. The length of the CDR3 is 11 residues. Study-wide findings and caveats: Appearing in blood as well were most expanded thyroid clonotypes above 0.001 frequency. Discriminating ophthalmopathy from stable hyperthyroidism, a 13-signature model attained a sensitivity of under 90% and a specificity of 81.08%.

Other autoimmune diseases, uncontrolled infections, pregnancy or lactation excluded patients from enrollment. To note about this clonotype: Its antigen remains unknown.

V usage is TRBV12-3 or TRBV12-4 and J usage is TRBJ1-1, with 7 bases lining up with TRBD1. This receptor was taken from a woman between 18 and 30 years old with stable Graves' hyperthyroidism. Some clones in this sample may be carry-over from other donors' samples. The source material was peripheral blood. DNA for the CDR3: TGTGCCAGCCAGACCGGGACAGCAGCTTTCTTT. This encodes CASQTGTAAFF.